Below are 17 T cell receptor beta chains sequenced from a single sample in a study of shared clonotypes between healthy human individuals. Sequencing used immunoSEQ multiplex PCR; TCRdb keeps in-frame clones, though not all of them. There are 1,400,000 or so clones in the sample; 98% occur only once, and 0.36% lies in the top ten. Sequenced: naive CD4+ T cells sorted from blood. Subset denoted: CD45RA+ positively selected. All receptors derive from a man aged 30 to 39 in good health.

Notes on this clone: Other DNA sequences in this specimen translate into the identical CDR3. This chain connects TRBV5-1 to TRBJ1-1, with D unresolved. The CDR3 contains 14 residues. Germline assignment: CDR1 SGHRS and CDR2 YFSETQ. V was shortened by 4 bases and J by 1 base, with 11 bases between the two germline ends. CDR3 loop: CASSPTAGNTEAFF. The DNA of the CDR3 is TGCGCCAGCAGCCCAACGGCGGGGAACACTGAAGCTTTCTTT.

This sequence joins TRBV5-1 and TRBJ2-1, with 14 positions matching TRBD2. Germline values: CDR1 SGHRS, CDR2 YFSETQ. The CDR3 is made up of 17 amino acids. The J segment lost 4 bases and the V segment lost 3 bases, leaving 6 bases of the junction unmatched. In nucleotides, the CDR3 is TGCGCCAGCAGCTCAGGGACTAGCGGGAGTATGTACAATGAGCAGTTCTTC. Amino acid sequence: CASSSGTSGSMYNEQFF.

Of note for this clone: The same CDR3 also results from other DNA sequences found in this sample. The CDR3 region has the DNA TGTGCCAGTAGTATTCTCGGGACTGAAGCTTTCTTT. Encoded protein: CASSILGTEAFF. V and J are TRBV19 and TRBJ1-1, with no clear D. The CDR3 runs 12 residues. Trimming shortened V by 3 bases and J by 5 bases, and 7 bases separated the two germline ends. Germline values: CDR1 LNHDA, CDR2 SQIVND (reference sequence).

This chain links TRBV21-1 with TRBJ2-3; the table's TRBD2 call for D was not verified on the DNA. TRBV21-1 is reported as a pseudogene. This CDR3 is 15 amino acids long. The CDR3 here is CASRLGLGDTDTQYF. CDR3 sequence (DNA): TGTGCCAGCAGATTAGGACTAGGGGACACAGATACGCAGTATTTT.

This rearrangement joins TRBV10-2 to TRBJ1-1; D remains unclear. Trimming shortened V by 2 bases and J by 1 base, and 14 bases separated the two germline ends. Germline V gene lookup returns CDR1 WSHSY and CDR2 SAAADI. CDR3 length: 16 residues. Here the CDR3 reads CASSEAGRRANTEAFF. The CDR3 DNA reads TGCGCCAGCAGTGAGGCAGGCAGGAGGGCGAACACTGAAGCTTTCTTT.

Written as DNA, the CDR3 is TGTGCCAGCAGCTTCTTAGCGGGAGAGGGCGAGCAGTACTTC. Translation: CASSFLAGEGEQYF. The chain has TRBV7-2 and TRBJ2-7, with 9 bases lining up with TRBD2. The J segment lost 6 bases and the V segment lost 3 bases, leaving 6 bases of the junction unmatched. CDR1 SGHTA and CDR2 FQGNSA come from the germline V gene. This CDR3 has 14 amino acids.

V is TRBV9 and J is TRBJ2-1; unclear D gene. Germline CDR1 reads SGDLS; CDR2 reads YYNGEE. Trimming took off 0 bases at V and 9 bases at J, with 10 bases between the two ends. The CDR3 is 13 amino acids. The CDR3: CASSVAYSREQFF. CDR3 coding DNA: TGTGCCAGCAGCGTAGCGTATTCTCGTGAGCAGTTCTTC.

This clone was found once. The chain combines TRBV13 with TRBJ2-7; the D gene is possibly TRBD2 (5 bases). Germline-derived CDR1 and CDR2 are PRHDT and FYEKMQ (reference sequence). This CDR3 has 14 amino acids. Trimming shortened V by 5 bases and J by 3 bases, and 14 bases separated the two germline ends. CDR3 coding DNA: TGTGCCAGCAGCCGCCGAGAGGGCTACTACGAGCAGTACTTC. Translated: CASSRREGYYEQYF.

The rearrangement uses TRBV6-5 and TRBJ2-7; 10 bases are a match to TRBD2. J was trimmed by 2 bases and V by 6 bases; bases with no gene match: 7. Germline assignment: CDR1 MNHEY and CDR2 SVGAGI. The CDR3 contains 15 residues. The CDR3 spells CASSPGLADPYEQYF. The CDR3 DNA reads TGTGCCAGCAGCCCAGGACTAGCGGACCCCTACGAGCAGTACTTC.

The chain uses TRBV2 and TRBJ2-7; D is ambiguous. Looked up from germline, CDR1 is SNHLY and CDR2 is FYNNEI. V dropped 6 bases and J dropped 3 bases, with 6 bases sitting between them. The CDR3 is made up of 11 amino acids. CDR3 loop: CASSPSYEQYF. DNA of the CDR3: TGTGCCAGCAGCCCTAGCTACGAGCAGTACTTC.

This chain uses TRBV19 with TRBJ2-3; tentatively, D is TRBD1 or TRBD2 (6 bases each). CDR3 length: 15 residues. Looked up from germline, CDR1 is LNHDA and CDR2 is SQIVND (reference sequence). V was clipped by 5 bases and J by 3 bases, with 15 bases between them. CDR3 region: CASSPGAGATDTQYF. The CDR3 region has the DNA TGTGCCAGTAGTCCGGGGGCAGGGGCAACAGATACGCAGTATTTT.

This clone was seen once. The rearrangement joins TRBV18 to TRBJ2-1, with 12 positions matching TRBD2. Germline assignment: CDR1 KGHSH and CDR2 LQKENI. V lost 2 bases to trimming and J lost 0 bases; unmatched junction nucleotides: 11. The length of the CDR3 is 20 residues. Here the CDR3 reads CASSPKQGGTSGSSYNEQFF. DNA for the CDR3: TGTGCCAGCTCACCAAAACAGGGGGGGACTAGCGGGTCCTCCTACAATGAGCAGTTCTTC.

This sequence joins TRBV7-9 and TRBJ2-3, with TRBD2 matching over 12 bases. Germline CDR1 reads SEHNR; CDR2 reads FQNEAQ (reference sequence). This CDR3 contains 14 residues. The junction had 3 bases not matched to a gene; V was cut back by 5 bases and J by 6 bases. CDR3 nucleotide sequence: TGTGCCAGCAGCCCGGGGACTAGCGGGGATACGCAGTATTTT. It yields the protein CASSPGTSGDTQYF.

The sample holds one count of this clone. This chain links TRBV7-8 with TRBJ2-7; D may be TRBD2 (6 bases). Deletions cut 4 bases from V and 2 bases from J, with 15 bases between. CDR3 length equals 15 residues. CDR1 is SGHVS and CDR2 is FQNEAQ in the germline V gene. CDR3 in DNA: TGTGCCAGCAGCTCAGGGCCTAGCGACGCCTACGAGCAGTACTTC. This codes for CASSSGPSDAYEQYF.

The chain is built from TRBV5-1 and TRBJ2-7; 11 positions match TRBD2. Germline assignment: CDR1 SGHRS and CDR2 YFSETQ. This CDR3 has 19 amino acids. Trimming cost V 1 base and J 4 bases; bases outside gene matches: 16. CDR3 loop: CASSLTTTQGLAGGYEQYF. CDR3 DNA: TGCGCCAGCAGCTTGACCACAACCCAAGGACTAGCGGGCGGTTACGAGCAGTACTTC.

The CDR3 region is CASSHHLPGQPVFSGANVLTF. As DNA, the CDR3 is TGCGCCAGCAGCCATCACCTACCGGGACAGCCTGTATTCTCTGGGGCCAACGTCCTGACTTTC. This chain uses TRBV4-1 with TRBJ2-6; 7 bases map to TRBD1. V lost 3 bases to trimming and J lost 0 bases; unmatched junction nucleotides: 17. Germline loops: CDR1 MGHRA, CDR2 YSYEKL. This CDR3 is 21 amino acids long.

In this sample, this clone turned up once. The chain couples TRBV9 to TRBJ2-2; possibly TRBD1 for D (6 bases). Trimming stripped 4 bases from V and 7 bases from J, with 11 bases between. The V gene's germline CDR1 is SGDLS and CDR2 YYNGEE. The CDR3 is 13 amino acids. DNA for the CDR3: TGTGCCAGCAGCTCCTTCAGGGGCGGGGAGCTGTTTTTT. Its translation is CASSSFRGGELFF.